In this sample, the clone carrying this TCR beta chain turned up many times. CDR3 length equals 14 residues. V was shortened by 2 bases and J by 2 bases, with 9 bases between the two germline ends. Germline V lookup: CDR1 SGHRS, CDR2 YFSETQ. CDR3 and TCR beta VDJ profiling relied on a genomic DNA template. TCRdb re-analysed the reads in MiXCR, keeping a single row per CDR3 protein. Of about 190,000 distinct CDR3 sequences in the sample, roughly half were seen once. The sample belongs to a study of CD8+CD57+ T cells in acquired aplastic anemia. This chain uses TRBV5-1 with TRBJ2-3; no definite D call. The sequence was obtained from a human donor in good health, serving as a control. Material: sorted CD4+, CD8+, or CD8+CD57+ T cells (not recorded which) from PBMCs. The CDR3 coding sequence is TGCGCCAGCAGCTTCGCACAGAACACAGATACGCAGTATTTT. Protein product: CASSFAQNTDTQYF. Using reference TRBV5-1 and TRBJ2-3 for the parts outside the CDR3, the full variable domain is KAGVTQTPRYLIKTRGQQVTLSCSPISGHRSVSWYQQTPGQGLQFLFEYFSETQRNKGNFPGRFSGRQFSNSRSEMNVSTLELGDSALYLCASSFAQNTDTQYFGPGTRLTVL.